Below, 12 T cell receptor beta chains from the same sample are listed, as sequenced in a study of blood T cell dynamics during melanoma immunotherapy. Time point given: pre-treatment baseline. Assay used: immunoSEQ multiplex PCR; TCRdb lists only in-frame clones, some missing. The table shows 9,500 to 14,000 clones, with 70% to 90% occurring only once. Source: blood, taken from a patient treated with checkpoint blockade. The receptor set was obtained from a human donor with melanoma.

The rearrangement joins TRBV6-1 to TRBJ1-2; weak D call: TRBD1 (5 bases). The CDR3 runs to 14 residues. Trimming stripped 8 bases from V and 5 bases from J, with 18 bases between. CDR1 is MNHNS, CDR2 SASEGT, per germline. CDR3 amino acids: CASADGTGTYGYTF. The DNA for the CDR3 is TGTGCCAGCGCGGACGGCACTGGGACTTATGGCTACACCTTC.

The chain has TRBV6-5 and TRBJ2-7; tentative D call: TRBD1 (6 bases). The V and J ends lost 7 bases and 3 bases respectively, with 13 bases between them. Looked up from germline, CDR1 is MNHEY and CDR2 is SVGAGI. This CDR3 region has 13 residues. The CDR3 sequence is CASTQGQHYEQYF. For the CDR3, the DNA is TGTGCCAGCACCCAGGGGCAGCACTACGAGCAGTACTTC.

This clone was seen only once. The chain combines TRBV5-5 with TRBJ2-7; D is perhaps TRBD1 or TRBD2 (5 bases each). V was pared by 2 bases and J by 0 bases, with 12 bases between. Germline lookup yields CDR1 SGHKS and CDR2 YYEKEE (reference sequence). This CDR3 contains 15 residues. CDR3 sequence (DNA): TGTGCCAGCAGCTTCTCCGCAGGGACCTCCTACGAGCAGTACTTC. Residues: CASSFSAGTSYEQYF.

The chain combines TRBV11-2 with TRBJ2-7, with D uncertain. The CDR3 is 14 residues long. Trimming left V 5 bases short and J 6 bases short, with 17 bases between. Germline CDR1 SGHAT, CDR2 FQNNGV. The CDR3 sequence is CASSPGRPSGEQYV. Here the CDR3 DNA reads TGTGCCAGCAGCCCCGGACGGCCCTCAGGCGAGCAGTACGTC.

This rearrangement joins TRBV15 to TRBJ2-3; 12 bases are a match to TRBD2. The CDR3 extends over 17 amino acids. Looked up from germline, CDR1 is LNHNV and CDR2 is YYDKDF (reference sequence). With 2 bases clipped from V and 5 bases from J, the junction kept 8 bases outside the gene matches. CDR3 DNA: TGTGCCACCAGCAGAAAAGCTAGCGGGGGGGCTGGAGATACGCAGTATTTT. This codes for CATSRKASGGAGDTQYF.

This rearrangement joins TRBV11-2 to TRBJ2-1; weak D call: TRBD1 (7 bases). This CDR3 contains 14 residues. Trimming removed 4 bases from V and 5 bases from J, with 12 bases in between. Germline CDR1 and CDR2: SGHAT and FQNNGV. CDR3 loop: CASSSSRGDNEQFF. The CDR3 DNA follows: TGTGCCAGCAGCTCGAGCAGGGGGGACAATGAGCAGTTCTTC.

This rearrangement joins TRBV30 to TRBJ2-2; TRBD2 matches 8 bases. The CDR3 is 15 residues long. After removal of 4 bases from V and 3 bases from J, the junction contained 7 bases not matched to a gene. Germline assignment: CDR1 GTSNPN and CDR2 SVGIG (reference sequence). CDR3 sequence reads: CAWKGLAGDTGELFF. The CDR3 DNA reads TGTGCCTGGAAGGGCCTAGCGGGCGACACCGGGGAGCTGTTTTTT.

The V and J genes are TRBV11-2 and TRBJ2-2; tentatively, D is TRBD1 (6 bases). The CDR3 is made up of 17 amino acids. Looked up from germline, CDR1 is SGHAT and CDR2 is FQNNGV. V shed 4 bases and J shed 7 bases, with 22 bases lying between them. DNA of the CDR3: TGTGCCAGCAGCTCTCCTGTGGACAGTAGTATAGTCGGGGAGCTGTTTTTT. The encoded protein is CASSSPVDSSIVGELFF.

The chain couples TRBV27 to TRBJ1-1, with D possibly TRBD1 on 6 matching bases. This CDR3 contains 14 residues. The germline gives CDR1 MNHEY, CDR2 SMNVEV (reference sequence). Trimming cost V 6 bases and J 4 bases, with 15 bases left between them. Here the CDR3 DNA reads TGTGCCAGCAGCCCTGGGGGCTACGGCACTGAAGCTTTCTTT. It yields the protein CASSPGGYGTEAFF.

The genes are TRBV18 and TRBJ2-3, with a possible D match to TRBD1 (5 bases). Deletions cut 1 base from V and 4 bases from J, with 9 bases between. The CDR3 contains 14 residues. Germline values: CDR1 KGHSH, CDR2 LQKENI. DNA of the CDR3: TGTGCCAGCTCACCACAGGGGCCGGCAGATACGCAGTATTTT. It translates to CASSPQGPADTQYF.

This chain uses TRBV28 with TRBJ1-4; TRBD1 aligns across 7 bases. Trimming at V came to 2 bases and at J to 6 bases, leaving 6 bases not matched to a gene. The CDR3 totals 15 residues. Germline V CDR1 and CDR2: MDHEN, SYDVKM. In DNA, the CDR3 is TGTGCCAGCAGTTTAAGAGGGGGCGAGGATGAAAAACTGTTTTTT. This gives the protein CASSLRGGEDEKLFF.

This chain links TRBV28 with TRBJ2-5; tentatively, D is TRBD2 (6 bases). The ends were cut back, 6 bases at V and 2 bases at J, with 10 bases in the middle. This CDR3 is 13 amino acids long. Germline V gene data show CDR1 as MDHEN and CDR2 as SYDVKM. This CDR3 is CASRNSGQETQYF. Written as DNA, the CDR3 is TGTGCCAGCAGGAATAGCGGTCAAGAGACCCAGTACTTC.